The rows below give T cell receptor beta chains drawn from one sample of a study of OX40 agonist ivuxolimab in advanced cancers. Repertoires were generated with immunoSEQ multiplex PCR, while TCRdb's copy carries only in-frame clones and drops some. The repertoire has some 70,000 clones, around 93% of them found once; the top ten carry more than 1%. The sequences come from CD4+ or CD8+ T cells sorted from blood, collected in a trial of the OX40 agonist ivuxolimab. The source is an adult with an advanced solid tumor such as melanoma, head and neck, liver or kidney cancer. CDR3s include the opening cysteine and the closing phenylalanine or tryptophan. The D gene is left open where the match is weak. Clone size is not always given. Where it is, it says once, few, many or a class for expanded clones.

d_call: TRBD2
clone_size: -
j_call: TRBJ2-7
v_call: TRBV5-1
cdr3_aa: CASSLGLAGTYEQYF

d_call: -
clone_size: -
j_call: TRBJ2-3
v_call: TRBV10-3
cdr3_aa: CAISQGPSTDTQYF

d_call: -
clone_size: -
j_call: TRBJ2-3
v_call: TRBV5-6
cdr3_aa: CASSLNHLSTDTQYF

d_call: TRBD2
clone_size: -
j_call: TRBJ2-1
v_call: TRBV5-1
cdr3_aa: CASSLGGGTGNEQFF

d_call: TRBD2
clone_size: -
j_call: TRBJ2-3
v_call: TRBV5-8
cdr3_aa: CASSLHFRGRSDTQYF

d_call: -
clone_size: -
j_call: TRBJ2-7
v_call: TRBV9
cdr3_aa: CASTPGERVSYEQYF

d_call: TRBD1
clone_size: -
j_call: TRBJ2-5
v_call: TRBV29-1
cdr3_aa: CSVQDRQETQYF

d_call: -
clone_size: once
j_call: TRBJ2-1
v_call: TRBV19
cdr3_aa: CASSISRSSYNEQFF

d_call: -
clone_size: -
j_call: TRBJ2-2
v_call: TRBV7-7
cdr3_aa: CASSLTGELFF

d_call: TRBD1
clone_size: once
j_call: TRBJ1-5
v_call: TRBV4-2
cdr3_aa: CASSAGQGAFQPQHF

d_call: -
clone_size: -
j_call: TRBJ2-3
v_call: TRBV9
cdr3_aa: CASSVEGVDTQYF

d_call: -
clone_size: once
j_call: TRBJ2-5
v_call: TRBV5-4
cdr3_aa: CASTSQAREAQETQYF

d_call: -
clone_size: -
j_call: TRBJ1-3
v_call: TRBV19
cdr3_aa: CASSTGLEAGNTIYF

d_call: TRBD2
clone_size: -
j_call: TRBJ2-7
v_call: TRBV9
cdr3_aa: CASSVRAGEPYEQYF

d_call: -
clone_size: -
j_call: TRBJ1-2
v_call: TRBV7-8
cdr3_aa: CASSLAPSTGLVLTF

d_call: -
clone_size: -
j_call: TRBJ2-3
v_call: TRBV10-1
cdr3_aa: CASSESGATDTQYF

d_call: -
clone_size: -
j_call: TRBJ2-5
v_call: TRBV6-6
cdr3_aa: CASSYGHQETQYF

d_call: TRBD2
clone_size: -
j_call: TRBJ2-1
v_call: TRBV19
cdr3_aa: CASTLEGLAGGPNEQFF

d_call: TRBD1
clone_size: -
j_call: TRBJ2-6
v_call: TRBV30
cdr3_aa: CAWDGTGSSGANVLTF

d_call: TRBD1
clone_size: -
j_call: TRBJ1-2
v_call: TRBV6-5
cdr3_aa: CASNSLGTGDRGYTF

d_call: -
clone_size: -
j_call: TRBJ2-3
v_call: TRBV19
cdr3_aa: CASSIDGQSTDTQYF

d_call: -
clone_size: -
j_call: TRBJ1-2
v_call: TRBV12-1
cdr3_aa: CASSSLFGGSDRHGYTF

d_call: -
clone_size: -
j_call: TRBJ1-2
v_call: TRBV2
cdr3_aa: CASSLGGIDYGYTF

d_call: TRBD2
clone_size: -
j_call: TRBJ2-2
v_call: TRBV7-3
cdr3_aa: CASSLMSSGNTGELFF

d_call: TRBD1
clone_size: -
j_call: TRBJ2-7
v_call: TRBV11-3
cdr3_aa: CASSLVSGTGGDEQYF

d_call: TRBD1
clone_size: -
j_call: TRBJ2-4
v_call: TRBV14
cdr3_aa: CASSQQGAVNIQYF

d_call: -
clone_size: -
j_call: TRBJ2-6
v_call: TRBV9
cdr3_aa: CASSVGGNTGANVLTF

d_call: -
clone_size: -
j_call: TRBJ2-1
v_call: TRBV30
cdr3_aa: CAWSSASEQFF

d_call: -
clone_size: -
j_call: TRBJ2-3
v_call: TRBV19
cdr3_aa: CASSPSTTDTQYF

d_call: TRBD1
clone_size: -
j_call: TRBJ2-7
v_call: TRBV5-1
cdr3_aa: CASSHLDRGSYEQYF

d_call: TRBD1
clone_size: once
j_call: TRBJ1-2
v_call: TRBV10-3
cdr3_aa: CAIRQGAERGYTF

d_call: -
clone_size: -
j_call: TRBJ1-1
v_call: TRBV6-5
cdr3_aa: CASSYTLGAVTEAFF

d_call: -
clone_size: once
j_call: TRBJ2-7
v_call: TRBV11-2
cdr3_aa: CASSFGSTVSEEQYF

d_call: TRBD1
clone_size: once
j_call: TRBJ1-3
v_call: TRBV6-1
cdr3_aa: CASSSINRGDTIYF

d_call: -
clone_size: -
j_call: TRBJ2-7
v_call: TRBV5-5
cdr3_aa: CASSLAGSGGGYEQYF

d_call: TRBD2
clone_size: -
j_call: TRBJ2-5
v_call: TRBV5-4
cdr3_aa: CASSLGLAGGETQYF

d_call: TRBD2
clone_size: once
j_call: TRBJ2-3
v_call: TRBV7-2
cdr3_aa: CASSLYTSGRFGDTQYF

d_call: -
clone_size: -
j_call: TRBJ2-7
v_call: TRBV19
cdr3_aa: CASSHRRGTYEQYF

d_call: -
clone_size: -
j_call: TRBJ1-1
v_call: TRBV5-6
cdr3_aa: CASSLAKIGGAAAFF

d_call: TRBD2
clone_size: -
j_call: TRBJ2-3
v_call: TRBV6-6
cdr3_aa: CASSLGTSGTDTQYF

d_call: TRBD2
clone_size: -
j_call: TRBJ2-1
v_call: TRBV5-1
cdr3_aa: CASSSTGTIDNEQFF

d_call: -
clone_size: -
j_call: TRBJ2-2
v_call: TRBV27
cdr3_aa: CASRISGTGELFF

d_call: TRBD2
clone_size: once
j_call: TRBJ2-2
v_call: TRBV9
cdr3_aa: CASSPSLAGDVFNTGELFF

d_call: -
clone_size: -
j_call: TRBJ2-1
v_call: TRBV11-2
cdr3_aa: CASSLGDGYEQFF

d_call: -
clone_size: -
j_call: TRBJ2-3
v_call: TRBV11-3
cdr3_aa: CASSFAPGTDTQYF